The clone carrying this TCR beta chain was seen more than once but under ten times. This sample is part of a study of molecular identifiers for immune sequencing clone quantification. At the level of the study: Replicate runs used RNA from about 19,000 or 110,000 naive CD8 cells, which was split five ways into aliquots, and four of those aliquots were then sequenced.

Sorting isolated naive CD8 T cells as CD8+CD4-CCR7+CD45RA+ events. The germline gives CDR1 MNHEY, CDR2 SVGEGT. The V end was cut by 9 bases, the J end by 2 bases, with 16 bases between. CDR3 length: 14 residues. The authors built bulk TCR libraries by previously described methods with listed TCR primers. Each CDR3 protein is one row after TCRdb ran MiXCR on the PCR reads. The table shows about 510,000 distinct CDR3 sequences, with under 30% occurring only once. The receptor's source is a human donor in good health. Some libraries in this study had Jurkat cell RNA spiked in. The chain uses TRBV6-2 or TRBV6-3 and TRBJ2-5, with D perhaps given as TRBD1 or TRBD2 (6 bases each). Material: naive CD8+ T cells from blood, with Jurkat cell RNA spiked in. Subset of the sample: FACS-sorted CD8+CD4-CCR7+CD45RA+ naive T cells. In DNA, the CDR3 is TGTGCCAGTCAATATCGGGGGCCGCAAGAGACCCAGTACTTC. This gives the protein CASQYRGPQETQYF.